This passage covers 10 T cell receptor beta chains from one sample sequenced in a study of tumor-infiltrating lymphocytes in primary liver carcinoma. Germline DNA was extracted too, while blood RNA derived from unsorted whole blood. Total RNA (roughly 540 ng) served as template for TCR beta cDNA synthesis primed by a constant-region primer. ARM-PCR, slightly modified, supplied the TCR beta libraries through three nested multiplex PCR rounds. It was with TRBV1-TRBV30 forward primers and a C-beta reverse primer that the first two PCR rounds were run, at about 9 cycles each. Each CDR3 protein is one row after TCRdb ran MiXCR on the multiplex PCR reads. This table holds more than 150,000 distinct CDR3 sequences, less than 65% found once. Sequencing was carried out using peripheral blood. The receptor set was obtained from a man aged 35-49 years with primary liver carcinoma and hepatitis B virus infection.

Of note for this clonotype: It may be a read error: a sequence one base away is much more abundant. The chain joins TRBV4-2 to TRBJ2-1, with D perhaps matching TRBD1 (6 bases). This CDR3 contains 16 residues. Germline V lookup: CDR1 LGHNA, CDR2 YNFKEQ. The V end was cut by 5 bases, the J end by 8 bases, with 22 bases between. CDR3 nucleotides: TGTGCCAGCAGCATCGGGCTTGGGGGCCGCTGGGATGAGCAGTTCTTC. Amino acids: CASSIGLGGRWDEQFF.

A note on this clonotype: A much larger clone lies one base from this, so it may be a read error. The V gene is TRBV28, the J gene TRBJ2-2; D gene unclear. Germline V gene lookup returns CDR1 MDHEN and CDR2 SYDVKM. Trimming took 3 bases from V and 9 from J, leaving 11 bases between them. CDR3 length equals 13 residues. For the CDR3, the DNA is TGTGCCAGCAGTTTGGCACAAACCTGGGAGCTGTTTTTT. Its protein is CASSLAQTWELFF.

This chain links TRBV30 with TRBJ1-1, with 7 bases aligning to TRBD1. Germline CDR1 reads GTSNPN; CDR2 reads SVGIG (reference sequence). This CDR3 spans 14 amino acids. The ends lost 8 bases at V and 2 bases at J; junction bases unmatched: 11. The CDR3 loop is CAVSPGTVNTEAFF. The CDR3 DNA reads as TGTGCCGTCAGCCCCGGGACAGTAAACACTGAAGCTTTCTTT.

J is TRBJ1-1 and V is TRBV12-3 or TRBV12-4; D remains unclear. The CDR3 runs 15 residues. Trimming shortened V by 7 bases and J by 1 base, and 16 bases separated the two germline ends. The CDR3 reads CASTSLLYKNTEAFF. The CDR3, as DNA: TGTGCCAGCACGAGCCTACTTTACAAGAACACTGAAGCTTTCTTT.

Worth noting for this clonotype: Since a much larger clone is just one base distant, this may be a read error. The rearrangement uses TRBV29-1 and TRBJ2-1; 9 nucleotides agree with TRBD2. With V trimmed by 1 base and J by 6 bases, 16 bases remained unmatched. The CDR3 is 18 amino acids. The germline V gene has CDR1 SQVTM and CDR2 ANQGSEA. The CDR3 DNA is TGCAGCGTTGAAGGGGGGTCTAGCGGGGTACCCTTTGTCAATGAGCAGTTCTTC. Amino acid sequence: CSVEGGSSGVPFVNEQFF.

The genes are TRBV12-3 or TRBV12-4 and TRBJ2-3; possible D gene TRBD1, 5 bases. The CDR3 is made up of 13 amino acids. V dropped 3 bases and J dropped 1 base, with 5 bases sitting between them. The DNA for the CDR3 is TGTGCCAGCAGTTTGACAGGCACAGATACGCAGTATTTT. Translated: CASSLTGTDTQYF.

To note about this clonotype: The final CDR3 position lacks the conserved phenylalanine or tryptophan, pointing to a likely read error. The chain joins TRBV11-2 to TRBJ2-3, with 11 bases fitting TRBD2. Germline CDR1 and CDR2: SGHAT and FQNNGV. This CDR3 is built from 15 residues. The CDR3: CASGLASGRSDTQYL. Here the CDR3 DNA reads TGTGCCAGCGGCTTAGCTAGCGGGAGGTCAGATACGCAGTATCTT.

As to this clonotype: This clone may be a read error of a much larger clone one base away. The conserved phenylalanine or tryptophan is not found at the CDR3 terminus, so this likely reflects a read error. The rearrangement links TRBV29-1 to TRBJ2-7; TRBD1 might be the D (6 bases). Looked up from germline, CDR1 is SQVTM and CDR2 is ANQGSEA. The CDR3 runs 13 residues. V lost 7 bases and J 3 bases, leaving 16 bases between the germline ends. CDR3 in amino acids: CSANNEDSYEQYL. The CDR3 nucleotides are TGCAGCGCCAACAATGAGGACAGCTACGAGCAGTACTTA.

This clonotype appeared once. V and J are TRBV12-3 or TRBV12-4 and TRBJ2-5, with TRBD2 matching 8 bases. The V segment lost 6 bases and the J segment 5 bases; nucleotides outside the gene matches: 5. This CDR3 is 13 amino acids long. The CDR3 sequence is CASRTSVDETQYF. The CDR3 DNA reads as TGTGCCAGCAGGACTAGCGTTGATGAGACCCAGTACTTC.

With respect to this clonotype: A read error may produce the germline difference seen at one junction end. The rearrangement uses TRBV6-1 and TRBJ2-5; D is ambiguous. In germline, CDR1 is MNHNS, CDR2 SASEGT. This CDR3 region has 11 residues. The CDR3, as DNA: TGTGCCAGCAGCCGCCTAGAGACCCAGAACTTC. Translation gives CASSRLETQNF.